These 7 T cell receptor beta chains were all obtained from the same sample, sequenced in a study of blood T cell repertoires in COVID-19. TCRdb's table, derived via immunoSEQ multiplex PCR, lists solely in-frame clones and lacks some. Of some 150,000 clones in the sample, approximately 85% are singletons; the top ten hold 0.8% to 1.2%. The source material was peripheral blood. Receptors originate from a man aged 40-55 years with acute or convalescent COVID-19.

The chain is built from TRBV19 and TRBJ2-1; possibly TRBD2 for D (5 bases). This CDR3 has 13 amino acids. V lost 5 bases to trimming and J lost 10 bases, with 15 bases between them. Germline V gives CDR1 LNHDA, CDR2 SQIVND (reference sequence). The CDR3 region has the DNA TGTGCCAGTAGTTTTGGACGAGGGCGGGAGCAGTTCTTC. Translation gives CASSFGRGREQFF.

This chain uses TRBV7-8 with TRBJ2-7, with 10 bases lining up with TRBD1. Germline CDR1 is SGHVS and CDR2 is FQNEAQ. V trimming: 1 base; J trimming: 6 bases; junction bases outside the gene matches: 9. CDR3 length: 16 amino acids. CDR3 DNA: TGTGCCAGCAGCTTAGGGGCCGGGACAGGGGCCTTCGAGCAGTACTTC. This translates into CASSLGAGTGAFEQYF.

V usage is TRBV27 and J usage is TRBJ1-2, with D maybe TRBD1 (5 bases). Trimming took off 6 bases at V and 1 base at J, with 12 bases between the two ends. There are 14 residues in the CDR3. Germline CDR1 and CDR2: MNHEY and SMNVEV (reference sequence). CDR3 bases: TGTGCCAGCAGCACAGGTGGTGTTAACTATGGCTACACCTTC. It is translated as CASSTGGVNYGYTF.

The rearrangement joins TRBV5-6 to TRBJ1-6, with TRBD1 matching 7 bases. The CDR3 is made up of 13 amino acids. With 4 bases clipped from V and 11 bases from J, the junction kept 6 bases outside the gene matches. Germline V CDR1 and CDR2: SGHDT, YYEEEE. The CDR3 nucleotides are TGTGCCAGCAGCGGGCGGGACAGAACACCCCTCCACTTT. Residues: CASSGRDRTPLHF.

The chain links TRBV5-1 to TRBJ2-3, with 8 bases lining up with TRBD2. Germline CDR1 SGHRS, CDR2 YFSETQ. The CDR3 runs to 13 residues. V lost 8 bases and J lost 2; bases outside the gene matches: 4. CDR3 residues: CARGLADTDTQYF. The CDR3 region has the DNA TGCGCCAGAGGACTAGCCGACACAGATACGCAGTATTTT.

This clone was observed a single time. The chain uses TRBV30 and TRBJ1-4; 7 nucleotides match TRBD1. V shed 1 base, J shed 8 bases, and the junction held 10 bases outside the gene matches. CDR1 GTSNPN and CDR2 SVGIG come from the germline V gene (reference sequence). The CDR3 has 15 amino acids. CDR3 loop: CAWSGFSSDREKLFF. The CDR3 DNA follows: TGTGCCTGGAGTGGATTTTCCTCGGACAGGGAAAAACTGTTTTTT.

This rearrangement joins TRBV6-5 to TRBJ2-7; D is unresolved. The V and J ends lost 8 bases and 1 base respectively, with 15 bases between them. The germline CDR1 and CDR2 sequences are MNHEY and SVGAGI. The CDR3 has 14 amino acids. This chain's CDR3 is CASGPGPPSYEQYF. CDR3 nucleotides: TGTGCCAGCGGGCCAGGTCCCCCATCCTACGAGCAGTACTTC.